This entry lists 28 T cell receptor beta chains sequenced from one sample in a study of blood T cell repertoires in COVID-19. Clones were read by immunoSEQ multiplex PCR, and TCRdb kept only the in-frame ones, dropping some. The table has fewer than 110,000 clones, 75% to 90% seen once; the top ten hold about 1.8%. Sequencing input: peripheral blood. Receptors were obtained from a woman in her seventies with active or convalescent COVID-19.

The V and J genes are TRBV18 and TRBJ2-5; 9 bases agree with TRBD1. Germline V gives CDR1 KGHSH, CDR2 LQKENI. The CDR3 runs 15 residues. V was pared by 3 bases and J by 2 bases, with 4 bases of the junction left unmatched. The CDR3 sequence: CASSPGDRVQETQYF. The CDR3, as DNA: TGTGCCAGCTCACCGGGGGACAGGGTGCAAGAGACCCAGTACTTC.

This clone has only a few counts. The CDR3: CASSIRGQGAISSYNEQFF. The CDR3 nucleotides read TGTGCCAGTAGTATAAGGGGACAGGGGGCGATTAGTTCCTACAATGAGCAGTTCTTC. The V call is TRBV19, the J call TRBJ2-1, with 12 bases that match TRBD1. The CDR3 totals 19 residues. V gave up 2 bases and J gave up 1 base; unmatched junction bases: 9. The germline gives CDR1 LNHDA, CDR2 SQIVND (reference sequence).

This clone was counted between two and nine times. The chain has TRBV5-1 and TRBJ2-7; 8 bases are a match to TRBD2. Germline-derived CDR1 and CDR2 are SGHRS and YFSETQ. The CDR3 has 15 amino acids. J gave up 7 bases and V 1 base, and 10 bases lay outside the gene matches. The CDR3 reads CASSLRGGLSPEQYF. CDR3 bases: TGCGCCAGCAGCTTGCGGGGGGGCCTTTCGCCTGAGCAGTACTTC.

V and J are TRBV2 and TRBJ1-1; D remains unclear. CDR1 is SNHLY and CDR2 is FYNNEI in the germline V gene. Trimming took 7 bases from V and 1 from J, leaving 13 bases between them. The CDR3 runs to 14 residues. CDR3 region: CASKEGVSNTEAFF. The CDR3 DNA sequence: TGTGCCAGCAAAGAGGGAGTTTCGAACACTGAAGCTTTCTTT.

This chain joins TRBV24-1 and TRBJ1-5; 7 bases align to TRBD1. This CDR3 contains 17 residues. The junction had 12 bases not matched to a gene; V was cut back by 1 base and J by 7 bases. CDR1 is KGHDR and CDR2 is SFDVKD in the germline V gene. The CDR3 sequence: CATSDFDRAFLGQPQHF. In DNA form, the CDR3 reads TGTGCCACCAGTGATTTCGACAGGGCTTTCCTCGGGCAGCCCCAGCATTTT.

This chain links TRBV7-2 with TRBJ2-3; 9 bases line up with TRBD2. This CDR3 has 16 residues. V was pared by 1 base and J by 4 bases, with 6 bases of the junction left unmatched. Germline CDR1 is SGHTA and CDR2 is FQGNSA. CDR3: CASSLEGTSSADTQYF. DNA for the CDR3: TGTGCCAGCAGCTTAGAGGGGACTAGCTCGGCAGATACGCAGTATTTT.

The sample holds a few counts of this clone. The chain uses TRBV5-6 and TRBJ2-5, with D possibly being TRBD1 (5 bases). Per the germline V gene, CDR1 is SGHDT and CDR2 is YYEEEE. Trimming cost V 4 bases and J 5 bases, with 18 bases left between them. CDR3 length equals 15 residues. In nucleotides, the CDR3 is TGTGCCAGCAGCCGAACAGGACGAGCGTTGGAGACCCAGTACTTC. Translation gives CASSRTGRALETQYF.

This clone was found a few times. The CDR3 DNA is TGTGCCAGCAGCTTAGTCGCGGACTCCTACGAGCAGTACTTC. It codes for CASSLVADSYEQYF. This chain links TRBV7-9 with TRBJ2-7; D is undetermined. V lost 1 base to trimming and J lost 0 bases, with 7 bases between them. Germline CDR1 SEHNR, CDR2 FQNEAQ (reference sequence). CDR3 size: 14 residues.

The chain couples TRBV7-9 to TRBJ2-1; 12 positions agree with TRBD2. The CDR3 spans 15 residues. J lost 6 bases, V lost 3 bases, and 3 bases had no gene match. Germline values: CDR1 SEHNR, CDR2 FQNEAQ (reference sequence). The CDR3 protein is CASSFTSGGPNEQFF. For the CDR3, the DNA is TGTGCCAGCAGCTTTACTAGCGGGGGGCCCAATGAGCAGTTCTTC.

The chain joins TRBV11-1 to TRBJ2-7, with 7 nucleotides matching TRBD1. The length of the CDR3 is 15 residues. Germline V gene data show CDR1 as SGHAT and CDR2 as FQDESV (reference sequence). With 3 bases clipped from V and 2 bases from J, the junction kept 7 bases outside the gene matches. The CDR3 loop reads CASSFFPGQTYEQYF. CDR3 nucleotide sequence: TGTGCCAGCAGCTTTTTCCCGGGACAGACCTACGAGCAGTACTTC.

The genes are TRBV29-1 and TRBJ1-3; D is perhaps TRBD1 (6 bases). Trimming left V 5 bases short and J 2 bases short, with 10 bases between. This CDR3 is built from 13 residues. CDR1 SQVTM and CDR2 ANQGSEA come from the germline V gene. CDR3 in DNA: TGCAGCGTTTTTAAGGGGGCTGGAAACACCATATATTTT. Translating gives CSVFKGAGNTIYF.

This chain joins TRBV4-1 and TRBJ1-3, with a possible D match to TRBD1 (6 bases). Germline-derived CDR1 and CDR2 are MGHRA and YSYEKL. Trimming took off 4 bases at V and 0 bases at J, with 13 bases between the two ends. The CDR3 spans 16 residues. CDR3 DNA: TGCGCCAGCAGCCCAACTGGACAGAACTCTGGAAACACCATATATTTT. Translated: CASSPTGQNSGNTIYF.

This clone qualifies as hyperexpanded. CDR3 sequence reads: CASSTEGTSGGLSGANVLTF. CDR3 DNA sequence: TGTGCCAGCAGCACTGAGGGGACTAGCGGGGGACTCTCTGGGGCCAACGTCCTGACTTTC. The chain recombines TRBV6-2 or TRBV6-3 with TRBJ2-6, with TRBD2 matching over 14 bases. The V segment lost 6 bases and the J segment 0 bases; nucleotides outside the gene matches: 10. CDR1 MNHEY and CDR2 SVGEGT come from the germline V gene. The CDR3 length is 20 residues.

The gene calls are TRBV7-9 and TRBJ2-7, with 7 bases aligning to TRBD2. There are 16 residues in the CDR3. Germline trimming cut 5 bases from V and 0 bases from J; bases unmatched to any gene: 10. Germline CDR1 is SEHNR and CDR2 is FQNEAQ (reference sequence). This chain's CDR3 is CASSDLYGTNSYEQYF. CDR3 in DNA: TGTGCCAGCAGCGATCTCTACGGGACTAACTCCTACGAGCAGTACTTC.

This chain connects TRBV5-4 to TRBJ2-7, with 7 nucleotides matching TRBD1. Trimming took 0 bases from V and 5 from J; bases not matched to a gene: 11. Germline V gives CDR1 SGHNT, CDR2 YYREEE (reference sequence). The CDR3 extends over 16 amino acids. The CDR3: CASSLAEDRSGHEQYF. CDR3 nucleotide sequence: TGTGCCAGCAGCTTGGCCGAGGACAGGTCGGGACACGAGCAGTACTTC.

The chain couples TRBV4-1 to TRBJ1-4; D unresolved. Germline V gives CDR1 MGHRA, CDR2 YSYEKL. Trimming removed 1 base from V and 2 bases from J, with 5 bases in between. The CDR3 is 14 residues long. The CDR3 DNA is TGCGCCAGCAGCCAAGGGCAGACTAATGAAAAACTGTTTTTT. Its protein product is CASSQGQTNEKLFF.

The J gene is TRBJ2-1, the V gene TRBV28; 14 bases agree with TRBD2. Trimming took 9 bases from V and 9 from J; bases not matched to a gene: 7. The length of the CDR3 is 14 residues. Germline lookup yields CDR1 MDHEN and CDR2 SYDVKM. CDR3 in amino acids: CASVPGLAGVEQFF. The CDR3 DNA follows: TGTGCCAGTGTACCGGGACTAGCGGGAGTTGAGCAGTTCTTC.

The table lists this clone with a count of one. The gene calls are TRBV11-2 and TRBJ2-7; perhaps TRBD1 as D (5 bases). This CDR3 contains 14 residues. Germline CDR1 is SGHAT and CDR2 is FQNNGV. The V and J ends lost 5 bases and 2 bases respectively, with 13 bases between them. The CDR3 spells CASSTQGGPYEQYF. Written as DNA, the CDR3 is TGTGCCAGCAGCACCCAGGGCGGACCCTACGAGCAGTACTTC.

The chain links TRBV5-1 to TRBJ1-3; D unclear. CDR1 is SGHRS, CDR2 YFSETQ, per germline. V was clipped by 5 bases and J by 4 bases, with 13 bases between them. The CDR3 contains 14 residues. CDR3 sequence (DNA): TGCGCCAGCAGGGACGGAGGGTCAGGAAACACCATATATTTT. It encodes CASRDGGSGNTIYF.

V and J are TRBV21-1 and TRBJ2-1; the table calls TRBD2, which could not be checked here. TRBV21-1 is flagged as a pseudogene. The CDR3 extends over 19 amino acids. The CDR3 region has the DNA TGTGCCAGCAGCAAAGTTCTGCTAGCGGGGAAGGTGGTTTACAATGAGCAGTTCTTC. It is translated as CASSKVLLAGKVVYNEQFF.

This clone occurred a few times. DNA for the CDR3: TGTGCCAGCAGTTACCGCCCGGGGACTAGCGGGAGGGTTGAGCAGTTCTTC. It specifies CASSYRPGTSGRVEQFF. This chain joins TRBV6-2 or TRBV6-3 and TRBJ2-1, with TRBD2 matching over 16 bases. This CDR3 has 17 amino acids. V lost 2 bases and J lost 9; bases outside the gene matches: 7. Germline CDR1 reads MNHEY; CDR2 reads SVGEGT.

The J gene is TRBJ1-2, the V gene TRBV15, with D unclear. Germline assignment: CDR1 LNHNV and CDR2 YYDKDF (reference sequence). V was trimmed by 0 bases and J by 4 bases, leaving 9 bases between them. The CDR3 has 14 residues. The CDR3: CATSRDFGSYGYTF. In DNA form, the CDR3 reads TGTGCCACCAGCAGAGATTTCGGTAGCTATGGCTACACCTTC.

The V gene is TRBV7-2, the J gene TRBJ1-4; D not resolved. The ends were cut back, 5 bases at V and 7 bases at J, with 17 bases in the middle. The CDR3 sequence is 15 residues long. Per germline, CDR1 SGHTA and CDR2 FQGNSA. The CDR3 DNA follows: TGTGCCAGCAGCATTAGAGAGGGTATCAGTGAAAAACTGTTTTTT. As protein: CASSIREGISEKLFF.

V is TRBV19 and J is TRBJ1-1; unclear D gene. The CDR3 sequence is 14 residues long. Germline lookup yields CDR1 LNHDA and CDR2 SQIVND (reference sequence). Trimming took 3 bases from V and 1 from J, leaving 9 bases between them. CDR3 DNA sequence: TGTGCCAGTAGTATTCTCGGCGGGAACACTGAAGCTTTCTTT. Its protein is CASSILGGNTEAFF.

The CDR3 nucleotides read TGCAGTGCTAGTCGCCCGACAGGAAGTTTGAACACTGAAGCTTTCTTT. Amino acid sequence: CSASRPTGSLNTEAFF. The rearrangement joins TRBV20-1 to TRBJ1-1; TRBD1 might be the D (6 bases). Germline V gives CDR1 DFQATT, CDR2 SNEGSKA (reference sequence). The germline V and J ends were trimmed by 3 bases and 0 bases, with 17 bases remaining between them. The CDR3 extends over 16 amino acids.

V and J are TRBV19 and TRBJ1-1; D is possibly TRBD1 (6 bases). V was clipped by 4 bases and J by 0 bases, with 15 bases between them. The germline gives CDR1 LNHDA, CDR2 SQIVND (reference sequence). This CDR3 is built from 16 residues. The CDR3 loop is CASSNMNRALNTEAFF. In nucleotides, the CDR3 is TGTGCCAGTAGTAACATGAACAGGGCCTTGAACACTGAAGCTTTCTTT.

The V and J genes are TRBV28 and TRBJ2-1, with 7 positions matching TRBD1. CDR1 MDHEN and CDR2 SYDVKM come from the germline V gene. The CDR3 covers 15 residues. After removal of 2 bases from V and 3 bases from J, the junction contained 4 bases not matched to a gene. CDR3 sequence reads: CASSLRDRIYNEQFF. The CDR3 nucleotides are TGTGCCAGCAGTTTAAGGGACAGAATCTACAATGAGCAGTTCTTC.

This sequence joins TRBV11-2 and TRBJ1-4, with D possibly matching TRBD1 (5 bases). This CDR3 spans 13 amino acids. Looked up from germline, CDR1 is SGHAT and CDR2 is FQNNGV. The germline V and J ends were trimmed by 4 bases and 5 bases, with 8 bases remaining between them. The CDR3 loop is CASSSTVNEKLFF. CDR3 coding DNA: TGTGCCAGCAGCTCGACAGTGAATGAAAAACTGTTTTTT.